These T cell receptor beta chains were read from a single sample in a study of neoadjuvant nivolumab and ipilimumab in lung cancer. Measured with immunoSEQ multiplex PCR; TCRdb has only the in-frame clones, and not every one. The sample records 8,000 to 10,000 clones, over 75% being singletons. This specimen consisted of peripheral blood, obtained before neoadjuvant nivolumab, alone or with ipilimumab. These receptors originate from an adult with non-small cell lung cancer. Both conserved end residues are part of each CDR3. Each record gives: J gene, V gene, clone size, D gene, CDR3 DNA, CDR3 protein. The D gene is left open where the match is weak. Only part of the rows carry a size: once, few, many, or a class if the clone is expanded.

j_call: TRBJ1-3
v_call: TRBV7-9
clone_size: -
d_call: -
cdr3_nt: TGTGCCAGCAGCTTAGTTGGTAACACCATATATTTT
cdr3_aa: CASSLVGNTIYF

j_call: TRBJ2-5
v_call: TRBV6-4
clone_size: -
d_call: TRBD1
cdr3_nt: TGTGCCAGCAGCCCGACAGGGAATGTGGAGACCCAGTACTTC
cdr3_aa: CASSPTGNVETQYF

j_call: TRBJ2-5
v_call: TRBV7-2
clone_size: -
d_call: TRBD2
cdr3_nt: TGTGCCAGCAGCTTAGTAAGGGCTAGCGGGAGGGCCCATGAGACCCAGTACTTC
cdr3_aa: CASSLVRASGRAHETQYF

j_call: TRBJ1-5
v_call: TRBV27
clone_size: -
d_call: -
cdr3_nt: TGTGCCAGCAGTTTATACGCAGGTGGTCAGCCCCAGCATTTT
cdr3_aa: CASSLYAGGQPQHF

j_call: TRBJ1-5
v_call: TRBV28
clone_size: -
d_call: TRBD1
cdr3_nt: TGTGCCAGCAGTTCGAGACAGGGGGCCCTACAGCCCCAGCATTTT
cdr3_aa: CASSSRQGALQPQHF

j_call: TRBJ2-3
v_call: TRBV11-2
clone_size: -
d_call: TRBD2
cdr3_nt: TGTGCCAGCAGCTTAGTCAGCGGGAGGTTAGATACGCAGTATTTT
cdr3_aa: CASSLVSGRLDTQYF

j_call: TRBJ2-7
v_call: TRBV2
clone_size: -
d_call: -
cdr3_nt: TGTGCCAGCAGTCCTCTTAGGTCAGGGGGGCCCTACGAGCAGTACTTC
cdr3_aa: CASSPLRSGGPYEQYF

j_call: TRBJ2-3
v_call: TRBV6-1
clone_size: -
d_call: -
cdr3_nt: TGTGCCAGCACCGAGGGCCCCGCGGCCACAGATACGCAGTATTTT
cdr3_aa: CASTEGPAATDTQYF

j_call: TRBJ2-7
v_call: TRBV11-2
clone_size: few
d_call: -
cdr3_nt: TGTGCCAGCAGCCCGGGCCACGAGCAGTACTTC
cdr3_aa: CASSPGHEQYF

j_call: TRBJ1-1
v_call: TRBV19
clone_size: -
d_call: -
cdr3_nt: TGTGCCAGTAGTATTAACACCCAGGGCCCTGAAGCTTTCTTT
cdr3_aa: CASSINTQGPEAFF

j_call: TRBJ2-3
v_call: TRBV6-1
clone_size: -
d_call: -
cdr3_nt: TGTGCCACAAAATACCCGACAGATACGCAGTATTTT
cdr3_aa: CATKYPTDTQYF

j_call: TRBJ1-1
v_call: TRBV4-1
clone_size: -
d_call: -
cdr3_nt: TGCGCCAGCAGCCAAGTCCCAGGGAGAACTGAAGCTTTCTTT
cdr3_aa: CASSQVPGRTEAFF

j_call: TRBJ2-7
v_call: TRBV7-2
clone_size: -
d_call: -
cdr3_nt: TGTGCCAGCAGCCATCCGGCGGAGGCCCACGAGCAGTACTTC
cdr3_aa: CASSHPAEAHEQYF

j_call: TRBJ1-3
v_call: TRBV7-9
clone_size: -
d_call: TRBD1
cdr3_nt: TGTGCCAGCAGAGCAGGGACAGGGAGTCGGTCTGGAAACACCATATATTTT
cdr3_aa: CASRAGTGSRSGNTIYF

j_call: TRBJ1-2
v_call: TRBV5-5
clone_size: -
d_call: -
cdr3_nt: TGTGCCAGCAGTGAGGACACCGCTAACTATGGCTACACCTTC
cdr3_aa: CASSEDTANYGYTF

j_call: TRBJ2-7
v_call: TRBV6-4
clone_size: few
d_call: TRBD2
cdr3_nt: TGTGCCAGCAGAACCGGGACTAGCGGGAGGGCCTACGAGCAGTACTTC
cdr3_aa: CASRTGTSGRAYEQYF

j_call: TRBJ2-3
v_call: TRBV7-2
clone_size: -
d_call: -
cdr3_nt: TGTGCCAGCAGCCAACCTCGGGCCCGAAGTCCAGATACGCAGTATTTT
cdr3_aa: CASSQPRARSPDTQYF

j_call: TRBJ1-1
v_call: TRBV28
clone_size: -
d_call: TRBD1
cdr3_nt: TGTGCCAGCAGTCCCGGGACAGGATGGGAAGCTTTCTTT
cdr3_aa: CASSPGTGWEAFF

j_call: TRBJ2-5
v_call: TRBV21-1
clone_size: once
d_call: -
cdr3_nt: TGTGCCAGCAGTGCGAGGGAAGATCAAGAGACCCAGTACTTC
cdr3_aa: CASSAREDQETQYF

j_call: TRBJ2-1
v_call: TRBV5-1
clone_size: -
d_call: TRBD1
cdr3_nt: TGCGCCAGCAGCCCGGACAGGGCGGGCTACAATGAGCAGTTCTTC
cdr3_aa: CASSPDRAGYNEQFF

j_call: TRBJ1-5
v_call: TRBV6-5
clone_size: -
d_call: -
cdr3_nt: TGTGCCAGCAGGCACAGGGATAGCAATCAGCCCCAGCATTTT
cdr3_aa: CASRHRDSNQPQHF

j_call: TRBJ2-3
v_call: TRBV1
clone_size: -
d_call: -
cdr3_nt: TGCACCAGCAGTCGACCGGGAGAAGGCACAGATACGCAGTATTTT
cdr3_aa: CTSSRPGEGTDTQYF

j_call: TRBJ2-6
v_call: TRBV18
clone_size: -
d_call: TRBD1
cdr3_nt: TGTGCCAGCTCACCATTTGCACGGGACAGTGCATCTGGGGCCAACGTCCTGACTTTC
cdr3_aa: CASSPFARDSASGANVLTF

j_call: TRBJ1-4
v_call: TRBV7-9
clone_size: -
d_call: TRBD1
cdr3_nt: TGTGCCAGCAGCCCTCACTTAGGGGGCCCTAATGAAAAACTGTTTTTT
cdr3_aa: CASSPHLGGPNEKLFF

j_call: TRBJ2-3
v_call: TRBV6-1
clone_size: -
d_call: TRBD2
cdr3_nt: TGTGCCAGCACCGAAGTAGCGGGAGTCTATACGCAGTATTTT
cdr3_aa: CASTEVAGVYTQYF